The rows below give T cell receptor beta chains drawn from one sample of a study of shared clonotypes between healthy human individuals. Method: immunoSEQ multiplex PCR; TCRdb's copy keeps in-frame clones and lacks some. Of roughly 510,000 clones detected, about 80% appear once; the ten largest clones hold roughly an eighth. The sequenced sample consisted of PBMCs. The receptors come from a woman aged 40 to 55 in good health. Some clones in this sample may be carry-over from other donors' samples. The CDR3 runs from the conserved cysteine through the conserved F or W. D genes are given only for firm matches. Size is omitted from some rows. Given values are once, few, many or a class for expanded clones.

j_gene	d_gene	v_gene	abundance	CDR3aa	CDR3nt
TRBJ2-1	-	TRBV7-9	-	CASSLQTYEQFF	TGTGCCAGCAGCCTTCAAACCTATGAGCAGTTCTTC
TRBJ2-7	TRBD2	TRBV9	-	CASSVGLAGSYEQYF	TGTGCCAGCAGCGTGGGGCTAGCGGGATCCTACGAGCAGTACTTC
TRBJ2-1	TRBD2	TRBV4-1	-	CASSPTGTSGRDEQFF	TGCGCCAGCAGCCCGACCGGGACTAGCGGGAGGGATGAGCAGTTCTTC
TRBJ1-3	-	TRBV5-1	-	CASSPTGGRVLGNTIYF	TGCGCCAGCAGCCCAACGGGGGGCAGAGTGCTTGGAAACACCATATATTTT
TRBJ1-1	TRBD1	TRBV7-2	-	CASSLSTGKEAFF	TGTGCCAGCAGCCTATCGACAGGGAAGGAAGCTTTCTTT
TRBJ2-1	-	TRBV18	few	CASSRRATYNEQFF	TGTGCCAGCTCACGCAGAGCAACCTACAATGAGCAGTTCTTC
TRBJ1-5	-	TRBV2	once	CASSERSSQPQHF	TGTGCCAGCAGTGAAAGGTCATCCCAGCCCCAGCATTTT
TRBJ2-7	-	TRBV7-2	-	CASSSSTGREQYF	TGTGCCAGCAGCTCCTCCACCGGTAGGGAGCAGTACTTC
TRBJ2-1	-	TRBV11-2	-	CASSLVQNNNEQFF	TGTGCCAGCAGCTTAGTTCAGAATAACAATGAGCAGTTCTTC
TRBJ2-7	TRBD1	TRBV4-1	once	CASSQPRDRVREQYF	TGCGCCAGCAGCCAGCCTCGGGACAGGGTGAGGGAGCAGTACTTC
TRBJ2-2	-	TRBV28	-	CASSKRQGVGGELLF	TGTGCCAGCAGTAAGAGACAGGGTGTAGGCGGGGAGCTGCTTTTT
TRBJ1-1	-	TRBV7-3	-	CASSSTPEVSEAFF	TGTGCCAGCAGCTCCACCCCGGAGGTTTCTGAAGCTTTCTTT
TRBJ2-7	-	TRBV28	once	CASSSWVYEQYF	TGTGCCAGCAGTTCCTGGGTCTACGAGCAGTACTTC
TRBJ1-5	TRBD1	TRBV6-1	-	CASSEGTGGWGQPQHF	TGTGCCAGCAGTGAAGGGACAGGGGGCTGGGGTCAGCCCCAGCATTTT
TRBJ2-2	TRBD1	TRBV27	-	CASFRLQGAGGELFF	TGTGCCAGCTTCAGGCTGCAGGGGGCTGGCGGGGAGCTGTTTTTT
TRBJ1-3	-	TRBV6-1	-	CASSESGNTIYF	TGTGCCAGCAGTGAATCTGGAAACACCATATATTTT
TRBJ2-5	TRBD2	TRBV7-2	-	CASSPGLPKETQYF	TGTGCCAGCAGCCCGGGACTACCTAAAGAGACCCAGTACTTC
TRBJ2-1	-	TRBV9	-	CASSVGARGNEQFF	TGTGCCAGCAGCGTAGGGGCTAGAGGCAATGAGCAGTTCTTC
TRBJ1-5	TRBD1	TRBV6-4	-	CASSAPGQGAVQPQHF	TGTGCCAGCAGTGCACCGGGACAGGGGGCGGTTCAGCCCCAGCATTTT
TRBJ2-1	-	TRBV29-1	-	CSGGLAAFYNEQFF	TGCAGCGGGGGCTTAGCGGCCTTCTACAATGAGCAGTTCTTC
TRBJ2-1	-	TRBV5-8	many	CASSFRSLNEQFF	TGTGCCAGCAGCTTTAGGTCTCTCAATGAGCAGTTCTTC
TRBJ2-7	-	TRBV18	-	CASSLDSTYEQYF	TGTGCCAGCTCACTGGACAGTACCTACGAGCAGTACTTC
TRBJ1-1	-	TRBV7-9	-	CASSGGDGSNTEAFF	TGTGCCAGCAGCGGAGGGGACGGTTCGAACACTGAAGCTTTCTTT
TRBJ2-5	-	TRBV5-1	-	CASSLGGTTSQETQYF	TGCGCCAGCAGCTTGGGGGGAACTACTAGCCAAGAGACCCAGTACTTC
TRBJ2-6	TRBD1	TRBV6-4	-	CASSDGTGAGANVLTF	TGTGCCAGCAGTGACGGGACAGGGGCTGGGGCCAACGTCCTGACTTTC
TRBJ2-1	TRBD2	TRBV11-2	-	CASSSTGRAYNEQFF	TGTGCCAGCAGCTCAACCGGGAGGGCTTACAATGAGCAGTTCTTC
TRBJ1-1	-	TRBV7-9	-	CASSLVRERAFF	TGTGCCAGCAGCTTAGTCCGGGAAAGAGCTTTCTTT
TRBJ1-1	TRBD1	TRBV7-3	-	CASSPGQGTEAFF	TGTGCCAGCAGCCCAGGACAGGGGACTGAAGCTTTCTTT
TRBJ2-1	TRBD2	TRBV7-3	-	CASQLAGGSSYNEQFF	TGTGCCAGCCAACTAGCGGGAGGTAGCTCCTACAATGAGCAGTTCTTC
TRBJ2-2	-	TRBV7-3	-	CASSLDRNTGELFF	TGTGCCAGCAGCTTGGACAGGAACACCGGGGAGCTGTTTTTT